These 13 T cell receptor beta chains originate from one sample sequenced in a study of cytomegalovirus exposure and HLA in healthy donors. Data came from immunoSEQ multiplex PCR; TCRdb stores just in-frame clones and leaves some out. The sample has approximately 140,000 clones; 88% are singletons. The sample comprised PBMCs. The receptor source for this set is a woman in her late teens or twenties in good health and CMV-seropositive.

This sequence joins TRBV5-5 and TRBJ1-2; D is ambiguous. The V gene lost 0 bases and the J gene lost 2 bases, with 8 bases spanning the gap. Germline assignment: CDR1 SGHKS and CDR2 YYEKEE (reference sequence). CDR3 length equals 14 residues. CDR3: CASSLGQINYGYTF. Written as DNA, the CDR3 is TGTGCCAGCAGCTTGGGCCAGATCAACTATGGCTACACCTTC.

This chain links TRBV30 with TRBJ1-5; no clear D gene. Trimming left V 2 bases short and J 0 bases short, with 8 bases between. CDR3 length: 14 amino acids. CDR1 and CDR2 from the germline V gene are GTSNPN and SVGIG (reference sequence). The CDR3 loop is CAWSRGYSNQPQHF. The CDR3 DNA follows: TGTGCCTGGAGTCGGGGATATAGCAATCAGCCCCAGCATTTT.

The chain joins TRBV4-1 to TRBJ2-4, with 14 bases lining up with TRBD2. V gave up 1 base and J gave up 3 bases; unmatched junction bases: 8. The CDR3 is 19 amino acids. The V gene's germline CDR1 is MGHRA and CDR2 YSYEKL. The CDR3 spells CASSQGPGLAGEGKNIQYF. The CDR3 DNA follows: TGCGCCAGCAGCCAAGGGCCGGGACTAGCGGGAGAAGGCAAAAACATTCAGTACTTC.

The table lists this clone with a count of one. The chain links TRBV5-1 to TRBJ2-1; tentative D call: TRBD1 (5 bases). The CDR3 runs to 16 residues. CDR1 and CDR2 from the germline V gene are SGHRS and YFSETQ. Trimming stripped 5 bases from V and 0 bases from J, with 15 bases between. The CDR3 DNA reads as TGCGCCAGCAGTCAAACAGGCCTCACCTCCTACAATGAGCAGTTCTTC. Protein product: CASSQTGLTSYNEQFF.

V usage is TRBV2 and J usage is TRBJ1-1; D is uncertain. Germline assignment: CDR1 SNHLY and CDR2 FYNNEI. V was shortened by 8 bases and J by 4 bases, with 11 bases between the two germline ends. The CDR3 totals 12 residues. This CDR3 is CASDSAGTEAFF. CDR3 coding DNA: TGTGCCAGCGACTCAGCGGGCACTGAAGCTTTCTTT.

The chain is built from TRBV2 and TRBJ1-3; no clear D gene. Germline values: CDR1 SNHLY, CDR2 FYNNEI. Trimming shortened V by 4 bases and J by 7 bases, and 14 bases separated the two germline ends. The CDR3 runs 14 residues. In DNA, the CDR3 is TGTGCCAGCAGTGTCGGTCAGACGGGGAACACCATATATTTT. Its translation is CASSVGQTGNTIYF.

CDR3 loop: CASSYSSRFEAFF. The CDR3 DNA reads as TGTGCCAGCAGTTACTCGAGCAGGTTTGAAGCTTTCTTT. The J gene is TRBJ1-1, the V gene TRBV6-6, with no clear D. The CDR3 has 13 amino acids. The germline CDR1 and CDR2 sequences are MNHNY and SVGAGI (reference sequence). V lost 0 bases and J lost 7, with 9 bases in between.

This chain joins TRBV7-2 and TRBJ1-2; 9 bases are shared with TRBD1. The CDR3 consists of 16 residues. Trimming cost V 5 bases and J 5 bases; bases outside gene matches: 12. Germline assignment: CDR1 SGHTA and CDR2 FQGNSA. The CDR3 DNA sequence: TGTGCCAGCAGCCAGGGAACAGGGGGCGCAGGATATGGCTACACCTTC. This translates into CASSQGTGGAGYGYTF.

The rearrangement joins TRBV11-3 to TRBJ2-7, with 12 bases matching TRBD2. This CDR3 has 16 amino acids. Germline trimming cut 4 bases from V and 7 bases from J; bases unmatched to any gene: 11. Germline V lookup: CDR1 SGHNT, CDR2 YENEEA. The DNA of the CDR3 is TGTGCCAGCAGCTCCTCCCCTAGCGGGAGGGCCCGAGAGCAGTACTTC. This sequence encodes CASSSSPSGRAREQYF.

Here the CDR3 reads CASTGLAHNEQFF. Here the CDR3 DNA reads TGTGCCAGCACCGGACTAGCCCACAATGAGCAGTTCTTC. The V call is TRBV9, the J call TRBJ2-1, with 8 nucleotides matching TRBD2. From germline, CDR1 is SGDLS and CDR2 YYNGEE. This CDR3 contains 13 residues. V lost 6 bases and J lost 5; bases outside the gene matches: 4.

V gene TRBV6-1 combines with J gene TRBJ2-7, with D possibly TRBD1 on 5 matching bases. V was clipped by 10 bases and J by 0 bases, with 16 bases between them. The CDR3 covers 14 residues. The V gene's germline CDR1 is MNHNS and CDR2 SASEGT. The CDR3 loop reads CATRRGLSSYEQYF. CDR3 sequence (DNA): TGTGCCACCAGAAGGGGCCTTAGCTCCTACGAGCAGTACTTC.

In its sample, this clone was seen once. This chain joins TRBV7-2 and TRBJ1-6, with 9 bases matching TRBD1. CDR3 length: 15 amino acids. The V gene's germline CDR1 is SGHTA and CDR2 FQGNSA. Trimming took 5 bases from V and 7 from J; bases not matched to a gene: 6. CDR3 DNA sequence: TGTGCCAGCAGCCCAGGACAGGGGATGAATTCACCCCTCCACTTT. This sequence encodes CASSPGQGMNSPLHF.

The chain couples TRBV29-1 to TRBJ2-3; D might be TRBD2 (5 bases). The V gene's germline CDR1 is SQVTM and CDR2 ANQGSEA. The CDR3 contains 13 residues. V was trimmed by 6 bases and J by 6 bases, leaving 16 bases between them. As DNA, the CDR3 is TGCAGCGTCCCAAGGGTGGTAGCGGATACGCAGTATTTT. Encoded protein: CSVPRVVADTQYF.